A selection of T cell receptor beta chains follows, all from one sample in a study of blood T cell repertoires in COVID-19. The method was immunoSEQ multiplex PCR; TCRdb's version includes in-frame clones alone and lacks a portion of them. The sample holds approximately 180,000 clones; roughly 85% are singletons and the top ten take around 9.9%. Specimen: peripheral blood. All receptors come from a human donor with active or convalescent COVID-19. The donor label of this sample is uncertain. The conserved cysteine and the conserved F or W are not part of the CDR3 here. The order of the fields is J gene, CDR3 length, V gene, CDR3 protein.

>TRBJ1-4|11|TRBV12-3/TRBV12-4
ASSFNRDTVPF
>TRBJ2-1|14|TRBV11-3
ASSPPLAGYYNEQF
>TRBJ2-3|13|TRBV24-1
ATSDLGGPADTQY
>TRBJ2-6|15|TRBV7-9
ASSEVVGAGGANVLT
>TRBJ2-7|12|TRBV5-6
ASSFGTSPYEQY
>TRBJ2-1|12|TRBV6-5
ASTGLANSNEQF
>TRBJ2-5|14|TRBV5-1
ASSLGTRRGEETQY
>TRBJ2-5|13|TRBV19
ASSIGTAPRETQY
>TRBJ1-2|15|TRBV15
ATSRGTGGVRSFGYT
>TRBJ1-4|16|TRBV28
ASSLYPPLQSTNEKLF
>TRBJ1-1|11|TRBV6-2/TRBV6-3
ASSYGRRGEAF
>TRBJ1-4|12|TRBV5-1
ASSVQGGYEKLF
>TRBJ1-5|13|TRBV5-1
ASSPTGDSNQPQH
>TRBJ2-7|13|TRBV5-1
ASSLDRASPGEQY
>TRBJ2-7|13|TRBV11-2
ASSLVSGGTGEQY
>TRBJ1-6|12|TRBV28
ASSLMGSGSPLH
>TRBJ2-1|6|TRBV27
ASGGRF
>TRBJ2-1|13|TRBV11-1
ASSPDRGLYNEQF
>TRBJ1-5|11|TRBV6-4
ASRQAVTQPQH
>TRBJ2-1|12|TRBV19
ASAIGGAYNEQF
>TRBJ1-6|14|TRBV5-1
ASSLDVRGTNSPLH
>TRBJ2-3|10|TRBV5-6
ASSLLSDTQY
>TRBJ2-1|12|TRBV4-1
ASSFETSRDEQF
>TRBJ1-1|10|TRBV3-1/TRBV3-2
ASSRSGEGAF
>TRBJ2-5|11|TRBV13
ASSLTGVETQY
>TRBJ2-2|13|TRBV10-3
AISDQGLSTGELF
>TRBJ2-1|10|TRBV27
ASSPTQREQF
>TRBJ1-1|12|TRBV11-2
ASSSGWGGTEAF
>TRBJ2-6|15|TRBV2
ASQQGHSLSGANVLT
>TRBJ1-2|10|TRBV7-9
ASSLIDYGYT
>TRBJ2-3|13|TRBV7-2
ASSKQGVGTDTQY
>TRBJ1-1|11|TRBV12-3/TRBV12-4
ASSRDIDTEAF
>TRBJ1-1|13|TRBV25-1
ASSSRTGGNTEAF